This TCR beta chain is from a study of shared clonotypes between healthy human individuals. V lost 4 bases to trimming and J lost 4 bases, with 11 bases between them. CDR1 SGHDT and CDR2 YYEEEE come from the germline V gene. The CDR3 has 13 amino acids. Assay: immunoSEQ multiplex PCR; the TCRdb copy retains only in-frame clones and omits some. The sample carries 110,000 or so clones, about two thirds recorded once. Those who donated were healthy HIV-negative adults, with no recent acute infections or vaccinations reported. Each CD8 memory set brought CD45RO+ cells together with CCR7-negative CD45RA+ TemRA cells.

The chain couples TRBV5-6 to TRBJ2-5; TRBD1 might be the D (6 bases). The TCR was taken from a woman aged 25-40 years in good health. Input material: memory CD8+ T cells sorted from blood. Noted subset: CD45RO+ cells pooled with CCR7-negative TemRA cells. CDR3 sequence: CASSPQGGETQYF. CDR3 DNA: TGTGCCAGCAGCCCACAGGGTGGAGAGACCCAGTACTTC.